This T cell receptor beta chain originates from a study of T cell responses to AZD1222 COVID-19 vaccine. Overall study findings and caveats: The donors showed a predominance of white British ancestry and of females, with possible underestimation of clonal diversity. An increase in Spike-specific TCR breadth and depth was observed after two AZD1222 doses.

This clone was observed once. Its antigen is not identified. Measured with immunoSEQ multiplex PCR; TCRdb has only the in-frame clones, and not every one. The repertoire consists of 150,000 or so clones, with 92% occurring once and the leading ten covering roughly 2%. From germline, CDR1 is MRHNA and CDR2 SNTAGT. Between the trimmed V and J ends, which lost 3 bases and 4 bases, there was a span of 12 bases. The CDR3 has 14 amino acids. The chain has TRBV6-4 and TRBJ1-2; D remains unclear. The TCR originated in an adult in good health. Specimen: peripheral blood, collected on day 0 of AZD1222 vaccination. The CDR3 loop reads CASSEQPFSYGYTF. The DNA for the CDR3 is TGTGCCAGCAGTGAACAGCCTTTTTCCTATGGCTACACCTTC.